This T cell receptor beta chain was identified in a study of cytomegalovirus exposure and HLA in healthy donors. Germline CDR1 is MDHEN and CDR2 is SYDVKM. This CDR3 is 14 amino acids long. Trimming left V 3 bases short and J 6 bases short, with 11 bases between. Primers for the PCR totalled 60 Vbeta and 13 Jbeta. Profiling relied on immunoSEQ multiplex PCR, and the TCRdb table lists in-frame clones only, not all of them. The sample lists 95,000 to 150,000 clones, 75% seen once, with just under 3% in the top ten. The sequenced sample consisted of PBMCs. The chain joins TRBV28 to TRBJ1-4; no clear D. This sequence was found in a middle-aged woman in good health and CMV-seropositive. In DNA, the CDR3 is TGTGCCAGCAGTTTCCCCGACGGGGATGAAAAACTGTTTTTT. This encodes CASSFPDGDEKLFF.